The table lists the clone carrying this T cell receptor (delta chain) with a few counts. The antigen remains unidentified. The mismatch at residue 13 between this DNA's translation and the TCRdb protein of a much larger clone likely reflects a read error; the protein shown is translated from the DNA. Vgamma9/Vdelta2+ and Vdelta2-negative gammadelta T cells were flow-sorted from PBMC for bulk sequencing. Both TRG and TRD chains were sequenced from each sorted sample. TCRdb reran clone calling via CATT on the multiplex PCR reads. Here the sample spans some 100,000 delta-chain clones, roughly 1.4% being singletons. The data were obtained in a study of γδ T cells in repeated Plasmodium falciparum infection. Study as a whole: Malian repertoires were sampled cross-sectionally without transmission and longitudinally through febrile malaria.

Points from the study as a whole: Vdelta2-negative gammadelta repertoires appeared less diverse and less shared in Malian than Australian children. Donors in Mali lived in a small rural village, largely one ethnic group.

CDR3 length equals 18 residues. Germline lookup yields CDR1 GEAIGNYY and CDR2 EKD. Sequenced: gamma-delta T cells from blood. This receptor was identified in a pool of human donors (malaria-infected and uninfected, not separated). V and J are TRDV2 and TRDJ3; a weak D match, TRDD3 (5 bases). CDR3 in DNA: TGTGCCTGTGACACTCGTACCCTTTACTCCTGGGACGCCCGACAGATGTTTTTC. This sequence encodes CACDTRTLYSWDARQMFF.